This T cell receptor beta chain originates from a study of T cell responses to AZD1222 COVID-19 vaccine. Whole-study findings and limits: Baseline seropositives among AZD1222 recipients totaled only 6 or 7.

The assay was immunoSEQ multiplex PCR, and TCRdb's table has in-frame clones only and misses some. The sample records roughly 150,000 clones, 85% to 95% being singletons. This clone was picked up one time. Its antigen remains unidentified. The sequence derives from an adult in good health. The input for sequencing was peripheral blood, taken on day 0 of AZD1222 vaccination.

CDR3: CASSLDGTRKETQYF. CDR3 sequence (DNA): TGCGCCAGCAGCTTGGACGGGACACGGAAAGAGACCCAGTACTTC. The gene calls are TRBV5-1 and TRBJ2-5; D perhaps matches TRBD1 (6 bases). Trimming cost V 0 bases and J 3 bases, with 12 bases left between them. The CDR3 covers 15 residues. Germline V gene sequence: CDR1 SGHRS, CDR2 YFSETQ. Using reference TRBV5-1 and TRBJ2-5 for the parts outside the CDR3, the full variable domain is KAGVTQTPRYLIKTRGQQVTLSCSPISGHRSVSWYQQTPGQGLQFLFEYFSETQRNKGNFPGRFSGRQFSNSRSEMNVSTLELGDSALYLCASSLDGTRKETQYFGPGTRLLVL.